Described below is a single T cell receptor (beta chain) sequence and its context. Its antigen remains unknown. Chemo-refractory metastatic non-small-cell lung cancer patients received focal radiation with ipilimumab CTLA-4 blockade. Method: immunoSEQ multiplex PCR; TCRdb's copy keeps in-frame clones and lacks some. The table includes approximately 32,000 clones, 70% detected once. This sample is part of a study of radiotherapy plus CTLA-4 blockade in lung cancer. For the study at large: Among patients, about 17% showed objective responses, and over 30% had disease control.

Study outcomes and limitations: Response was reportedly best predicted by early blood T cell clone dynamics, with interferon-beta. There was expansion of tumor-derived TCR clones in blood after radiotherapy plus ipilimumab.

The germline CDR1 and CDR2 sequences are SGDLS and YYNGEE. The CDR3 has 16 residues. Germline trimming cut 0 bases from V and 2 bases from J; bases unmatched to any gene: 8. The V call is TRBV9, the J call TRBJ2-7; TRBD1 agrees at 7 bases. The sequence derives from a human donor with non-small cell lung cancer who had stable disease on radiotherapy plus ipilimumab. Sequencing used peripheral blood, obtained from a patient treated with radiotherapy plus ipilimumab. CDR3 in amino acids: CASSVGGRGSTYEQYF. The CDR3 DNA follows: TGTGCCAGCAGCGTAGGTGGCAGGGGGTCTACCTACGAGCAGTACTTC.